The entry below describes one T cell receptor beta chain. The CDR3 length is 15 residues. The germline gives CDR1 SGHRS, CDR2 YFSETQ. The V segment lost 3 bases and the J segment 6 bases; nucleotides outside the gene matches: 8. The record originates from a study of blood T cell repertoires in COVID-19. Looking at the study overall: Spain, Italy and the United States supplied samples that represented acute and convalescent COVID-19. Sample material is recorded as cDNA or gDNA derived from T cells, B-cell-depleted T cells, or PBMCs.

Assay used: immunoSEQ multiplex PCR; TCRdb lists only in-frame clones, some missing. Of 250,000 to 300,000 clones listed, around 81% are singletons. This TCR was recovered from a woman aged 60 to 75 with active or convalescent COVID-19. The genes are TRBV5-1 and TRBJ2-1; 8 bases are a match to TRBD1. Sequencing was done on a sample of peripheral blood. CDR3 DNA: TGCGCCAGCAGCTGGGACAGGCAACCGGCCAATGAGCAGTTCTTC. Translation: CASSWDRQPANEQFF.